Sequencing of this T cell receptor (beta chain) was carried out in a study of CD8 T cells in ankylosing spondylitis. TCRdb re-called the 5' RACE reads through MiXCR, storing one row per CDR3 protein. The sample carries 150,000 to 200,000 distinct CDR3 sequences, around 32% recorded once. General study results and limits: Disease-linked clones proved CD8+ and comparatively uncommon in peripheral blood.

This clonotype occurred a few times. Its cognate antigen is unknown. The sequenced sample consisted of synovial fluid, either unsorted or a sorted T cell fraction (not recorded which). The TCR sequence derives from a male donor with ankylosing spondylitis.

Here the CDR3 DNA reads TGTGCCAGCAGTAAACAGGGGGCTTGGACCCAGTACTTC. Protein product: CASSKQGAWTQYF. This chain joins TRBV28 and TRBJ2-5; 9 nucleotides match TRBD1. CDR1 and CDR2 (germline): MDHEN, SYDVKM. V lost 5 bases and J lost 7; bases outside the gene matches: 5. There are 13 residues in the CDR3.